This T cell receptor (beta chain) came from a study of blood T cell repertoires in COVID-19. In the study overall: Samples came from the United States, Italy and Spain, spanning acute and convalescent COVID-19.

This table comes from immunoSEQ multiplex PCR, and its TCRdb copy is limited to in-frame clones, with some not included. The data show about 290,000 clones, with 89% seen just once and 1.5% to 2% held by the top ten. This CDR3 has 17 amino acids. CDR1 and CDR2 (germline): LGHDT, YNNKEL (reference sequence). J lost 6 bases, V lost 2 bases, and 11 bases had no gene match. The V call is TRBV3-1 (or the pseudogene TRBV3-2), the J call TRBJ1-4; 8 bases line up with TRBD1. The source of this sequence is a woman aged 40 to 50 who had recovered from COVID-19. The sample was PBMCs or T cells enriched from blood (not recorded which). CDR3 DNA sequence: TGTGCCAGCAGCCAATCCTTCCACAGGGGGACGGATGAAAAACTGTTTTTT. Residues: CASSQSFHRGTDEKLFF.